This is a list of T cell receptor beta chains from one sample in a study of beta chain features in type 1 diabetes. The method was immunoSEQ multiplex PCR; TCRdb's version includes in-frame clones alone and lacks a portion of them. This sample yields around 250,000 clones, of which roughly 25% are seen a single time; around 0.013% belongs to the top ten. Specimen: naive CD4+ T cells from blood. These receptors came from a woman in her twenties or thirties with type 1 diabetes. Both conserved end residues are part of each CDR3. The order of the fields is V gene, D gene, J gene, clone size, CDR3 protein, CDR3 DNA. A D gene is named only where the DNA matches it firmly. Clone sizes are given selectively: once, few, many, or a class where the clone is expanded.

V: TRBV30
D: NA
J: TRBJ1-1
size: few
CDR3: CAWSVGGETEAFF
DNA: TGTGCCTGGAGTGTTGGAGGTGAGACTGAAGCTTTCTTT

V: TRBV18
D: TRBD1
J: TRBJ2-7
size: NA
CDR3: CASSPGQDLKQYF
DNA: TGTGCCAGCTCACCGGGACAGGACCTCAAGCAGTACTTC

V: TRBV2
D: NA
J: TRBJ2-1
size: NA
CDR3: CASVTLPYNEQFF
DNA: TGTGCCAGCGTTACTTTGCCCTACAATGAGCAGTTCTTC

V: TRBV30
D: TRBD1
J: TRBJ1-5
size: few
CDR3: CAWSISAGGLQPQHF
DNA: TGTGCCTGGAGTATTTCGGCAGGGGGCCTTCAGCCCCAGCATTTT

V: TRBV7-3
D: NA
J: TRBJ2-1
size: NA
CDR3: CASSSGKGLLGNEQFF
DNA: TGTGCCAGCAGCTCCGGTAAGGGGCTACTGGGCAATGAGCAGTTCTTC

V: TRBV6-6
D: NA
J: TRBJ2-5
size: NA
CDR3: CASRSQETQYF
DNA: TGTGCCAGCAGGTCGCAAGAGACCCAGTACTTC

V: TRBV29-1
D: TRBD1
J: TRBJ1-5
size: few
CDR3: CSVGRGLNQPQHF
DNA: TGCAGCGTTGGGAGGGGGCTCAATCAGCCCCAGCATTTT

V: TRBV29-1
D: TRBD1
J: TRBJ2-4
size: few
CDR3: CSVEDWGGQGGIQYF
DNA: TGCAGCGTTGAAGATTGGGGGGGACAGGGTGGCATTCAGTACTTC

V: TRBV5-4
D: TRBD1
J: TRBJ2-1
size: NA
CDR3: CASSLRDRVYNEQFF
DNA: TGTGCCAGCAGCCTCCGGGACAGGGTATACAATGAGCAGTTCTTC

V: TRBV30
D: TRBD2
J: TRBJ2-1
size: NA
CDR3: CAWSPRGSGSRNEQFF
DNA: TGTGCCTGGAGCCCCAGGGGTAGCGGGAGTAGGAATGAGCAGTTCTTC

V: TRBV7-2
D: NA
J: TRBJ2-7
size: few
CDR3: CASSFQSGGTDEQYF
DNA: TGTGCCAGCAGCTTTCAGTCTGGAGGGACCGACGAGCAGTACTTC

V: TRBV4-1
D: TRBD2
J: TRBJ2-3
size: NA
CDR3: CASSQGNGREVTDTQYF
DNA: TGCGCCAGCAGCCAAGGGAACGGGCGGGAGGTCACAGATACGCAGTATTTT

V: TRBV29-1
D: NA
J: TRBJ2-7
size: NA
CDR3: CSVAGVRAYEQYF
DNA: TGCAGCGTTGCGGGGGTGCGCGCGTACGAGCAGTACTTC

V: TRBV4-1
D: TRBD2
J: TRBJ2-1
size: NA
CDR3: CASSQEYLAGGNEQFF
DNA: TGCGCCAGCAGCCAAGAGTACCTAGCGGGGGGCAATGAGCAGTTCTTC

V: TRBV5-1
D: NA
J: TRBJ1-1
size: NA
CDR3: CASRSGPMNTEAFF
DNA: TGCGCCAGCAGGTCAGGGCCTATGAACACTGAAGCTTTCTTT

V: TRBV5-6
D: TRBD1
J: TRBJ2-4
size: NA
CDR3: CASSLGTGNIQYF
DNA: TGTGCCAGCAGCTTGGGGACAGGAAACATTCAGTACTTC

V: TRBV30
D: TRBD2
J: TRBJ2-1
size: NA
CDR3: CAWSGSGSWEQFF
DNA: TGTGCCTGGAGTGGTAGCGGGAGTTGGGAGCAGTTCTTC

V: TRBV30
D: NA
J: TRBJ2-1
size: few
CDR3: CAWSRRSRNEQFF
DNA: TGTGCCTGGAGTCGGCGGTCTCGCAATGAGCAGTTCTTC

V: TRBV30
D: TRBD1
J: TRBJ1-1
size: NA
CDR3: CAWRMPGGTEAFF
DNA: TGTGCCTGGAGGATGCCAGGGGGCACTGAAGCTTTCTTT

V: TRBV5-6
D: NA
J: TRBJ2-7
size: NA
CDR3: CASSLSEEQYF
DNA: TGTGCCAGCAGCTTGTCGGAGGAGCAGTACTTC

V: TRBV5-1
D: NA
J: TRBJ1-1
size: few
CDR3: CASSSQGTEAFF
DNA: TGCGCCAGCAGCAGTCAGGGGACTGAAGCTTTCTTT

V: TRBV30
D: NA
J: TRBJ2-1
size: NA
CDR3: CAWDRRYNEQFF
DNA: TGTGCCTGGGACAGGAGATACAATGAGCAGTTCTTC

V: TRBV29-1
D: TRBD1
J: TRBJ2-3
size: NA
CDR3: CSTGTGYTDTQYF
DNA: TGCAGTACCGGGACAGGGTATACAGATACGCAGTATTTT

V: TRBV11-3
D: TRBD1
J: TRBJ1-1
size: NA
CDR3: CASQGANTEAFF
DNA: TGTGCCAGTCAGGGGGCGAACACTGAAGCTTTCTTT

V: TRBV28
D: TRBD1
J: TRBJ2-7
size: few
CDR3: CASRPGQGSGEQYF
DNA: TGTGCCAGCAGGCCGGGACAGGGATCGGGGGAGCAGTACTTC

V: TRBV18
D: NA
J: TRBJ2-3
size: few
CDR3: CASSPIESADTQYF
DNA: TGTGCCAGCTCCCCGATTGAGTCCGCAGATACGCAGTATTTT

V: TRBV19
D: TRBD1
J: TRBJ2-2
size: few
CDR3: CASSLHGQGNTGELFF
DNA: TGTGCCAGTAGCCTCCACGGACAGGGGAACACCGGGGAGCTGTTTTTT

V: TRBV15
D: NA
J: TRBJ2-7
size: few
CDR3: CATSRDITYEQYF
DNA: TGTGCCACCAGCCGGGACATTACCTACGAGCAGTACTTC

V: TRBV6-6
D: NA
J: TRBJ1-2
size: NA
CDR3: CASSITGKPNYGYTF
DNA: TGTGCCAGCAGTATAACAGGGAAGCCAAACTATGGCTACACCTTC

V: TRBV11-1
D: NA
J: TRBJ2-7
size: few
CDR3: CASSIGQTYEQYF
DNA: TGTGCCAGCAGCATCGGACAGACCTACGAGCAGTACTTC

V: TRBV5-4
D: NA
J: TRBJ1-2
size: few
CDR3: CASSLGQSNYGYTF
DNA: TGTGCCAGCAGCTTGGGACAGAGTAACTATGGCTACACCTTC

V: TRBV5-4
D: TRBD1
J: TRBJ2-3
size: NA
CDR3: CASSPGTGGRGSTDTQYF
DNA: TGTGCCAGCAGCCCAGGGACAGGGGGCCGCGGAAGCACAGATACGCAGTATTTT

V: TRBV4-2
D: NA
J: TRBJ2-3
size: NA
CDR3: CASSQDGTPYSTDTQYF
DNA: TGTGCCAGCAGCCAAGATGGGACACCCTATAGCACAGATACGCAGTATTTT

V: TRBV6-6
D: NA
J: TRBJ1-5
size: few
CDR3: CASSYGQPLSNQPQHF
DNA: TGTGCCAGCAGTTATGGACAGCCACTCTCTAATCAGCCCCAGCATTTT

V: TRBV4-1
D: TRBD2
J: TRBJ2-1
size: NA
CDR3: CASSQGRLAGEGVRFF
DNA: TGCGCCAGCAGCCAAGGACGGCTAGCGGGAGAGGGTGTGAGGTTCTTC

V: TRBV19
D: NA
J: TRBJ2-3
size: NA
CDR3: CASSLPSTDTQYF
DNA: TGTGCCAGTAGTCTTCCTAGCACAGATACGCAGTATTTT

V: TRBV25-1
D: NA
J: TRBJ2-4
size: NA
CDR3: CASSESGHLGNIQYF
DNA: TGTGCCAGCAGTGAATCAGGGCATTTGGGAAACATTCAGTACTTC

V: TRBV7-2
D: NA
J: TRBJ2-1
size: NA
CDR3: CASSQYSGEQFF
DNA: TGTGCCAGCAGCCAGTACAGCGGTGAGCAGTTCTTC

V: TRBV5-6
D: NA
J: TRBJ1-2
size: NA
CDR3: CASSSGGAPYYGYTF
DNA: TGTGCCAGCAGCTCCGGAGGAGCTCCTTACTATGGCTACACCTTC

V: TRBV15
D: TRBD2
J: TRBJ2-7
size: NA
CDR3: CATSRRPGLAGENEAEQYF
DNA: TGTGCCACCAGCAGACGACCGGGACTAGCGGGAGAAAACGAGGCCGAGCAGTACTTC

V: TRBV2
D: NA
J: TRBJ2-7
size: few
CDR3: CASSAQLTGSYEQYF
DNA: TGTGCCAGCAGTGCGCAGCTGACGGGCTCCTACGAGCAGTACTTC

V: TRBV2
D: NA
J: TRBJ2-7
size: NA
CDR3: CASSWAQNYEQYF
DNA: TGTGCCAGCAGTTGGGCCCAGAATTACGAGCAGTACTTC

V: TRBV7-2
D: NA
J: TRBJ2-7
size: NA
CDR3: CASSLLHRDYEQYF
DNA: TGTGCCAGCAGCTTACTTCACAGGGACTACGAGCAGTACTTC

V: TRBV18
D: NA
J: TRBJ2-4
size: few
CDR3: CASSPRGTGLGNIQYF
DNA: TGTGCCAGCTCACCAAGGGGCACAGGGTTGGGAAACATTCAGTACTTC

V: TRBV28
D: NA
J: TRBJ2-7
size: few
CDR3: CASSPHYKQYF
DNA: TGTGCCAGCAGCCCCCATTACAAGCAGTACTTC

V: TRBV30
D: TRBD2
J: TRBJ2-5
size: NA
CDR3: CAWNAGGQETQYF
DNA: TGTGCCTGGAACGCGGGAGGGCAAGAGACCCAGTACTTC

V: TRBV6-5
D: TRBD1
J: TRBJ2-3
size: NA
CDR3: CASSRTGHADTQYF
DNA: TGTGCCAGCAGCCGGACAGGGCATGCAGATACGCAGTATTTT

V: TRBV4-2
D: NA
J: TRBJ2-7
size: NA
CDR3: CASSPPGQSYEQYF
DNA: TGTGCCAGCAGCCCCCCCGGACAGAGCTACGAGCAGTACTTC

V: TRBV25-1
D: TRBD1
J: TRBJ1-1
size: few
CDR3: CASSEYQGARAFF
DNA: TGTGCCAGCAGTGAATATCAGGGGGCGAGAGCTTTCTTT

V: TRBV6-5
D: NA
J: TRBJ2-2
size: NA
CDR3: CASSIQGVPTGELFF
DNA: TGTGCCAGCAGCATACAGGGTGTCCCTACCGGGGAGCTGTTTTTT